One sample yielded the 27 T cell receptor beta chains listed below, sequenced in a study of beta chain features in type 1 diabetes. Study-wide results and caveats: Moderately but significantly shorter TCRB CDR3s were found in Type 1 diabetes patients in all four CD4+ subsets.

For these receptors, no antigen is known. Since all of the isolated RNA was reverse transcribed, expressed TCRB transcripts were what got sequenced. Data came from immunoSEQ multiplex PCR; TCRdb stores just in-frame clones and leaves some out. Found here are roughly 730,000 clones, around an eighth of them singletons; the top ten hold roughly 0.022%. Material for sequencing was naive CD4+ T cells from blood. All receptors come from a man aged 18 to 30 with type 1 diabetes.

The V gene is TRBV25-1, the J gene TRBJ1-2; 8 bases match TRBD1. Looked up from germline, CDR1 is MGHDK and CDR2 is SYGVNS. CDR3 length: 12 residues. Unmatched junction bases numbered 0, after V lost 7 bases and J lost 2 bases. Written as DNA, the CDR3 is TGTGCCAGCACAGGGGGCAACTATGGCTACACCTTC. Its translation is CASTGGNYGYTF.

The chain's CDR3 is CASSRPGRTLHF. DNA of the CDR3: TGTGCCAGCTCGCGGCCGGGCAGGACCCTCCACTTT. The chain is built from TRBV28 and TRBJ1-6; D is ambiguous. This CDR3 is built from 12 residues. Between the trimmed V and J ends, which lost 8 bases and 14 bases, there was a span of 16 bases. The germline V gene has CDR1 MDHEN and CDR2 SYDVKM.

A few counts support this clone. The gene calls are TRBV10-2 and TRBJ2-1; no reliable D call. Germline V gives CDR1 WSHSY, CDR2 SAAADI. This CDR3 is built from 13 residues. V dropped 7 bases and J dropped 6 bases, with 13 bases sitting between them. CDR3 DNA: TGCGCCAGCATGCTAGATGGGATCAATGAGCAGTTCTTC. This translates into CASMLDGINEQFF.

Only a few counts were recorded for this clone. The chain's CDR3 is CASSPTAYESYEQYF. The CDR3 DNA sequence: TGTGCCAGCAGTCCCACAGCATATGAATCCTACGAGCAGTACTTC. V gene TRBV6-5 combines with J gene TRBJ2-7; D unresolved. Germline lookup yields CDR1 MNHEY and CDR2 SVGAGI. CDR3 size: 15 residues. V was pared by 5 bases and J by 1 base, with 15 bases between.

The genes are TRBV29-1 and TRBJ2-1; D is possibly TRBD1 (6 bases). Looked up from germline, CDR1 is SQVTM and CDR2 is ANQGSEA. The CDR3 has 13 residues. The V end lost 5 bases, the J end lost 4 bases, and 12 bases lay between the germline ends. The CDR3 reads CSVQGKLYNEQFF. The CDR3 coding sequence is TGCAGCGTTCAGGGGAAATTGTACAATGAGCAGTTCTTC.

The V call is TRBV6-5, the J call TRBJ2-7, with 7 bases matching TRBD1. Germline V gene sequence: CDR1 MNHEY, CDR2 SVGAGI. This CDR3 region has 15 residues. V lost 2 bases, J lost 6 bases, and 10 bases stayed unmatched. CDR3 in amino acids: CASSYNPTGFGEQYF. The CDR3 nucleotides read TGTGCCAGCAGTTACAACCCGACAGGGTTCGGCGAGCAGTACTTC.

This clone was counted only a few times. Additional DNA sequences in this sample encode the identical CDR3. The chain joins TRBV5-1 to TRBJ1-1; TRBD1 is a possible D gene (5 bases). CDR1 and CDR2 (germline): SGHRS, YFSETQ. V lost 1 base and J lost 0, with 7 bases in between. The CDR3 is 14 amino acids. The CDR3 region has the DNA TGCGCCAGCAGCTTGTCAGGGATGAACACTGAAGCTTTCTTT. It translates to CASSLSGMNTEAFF.

This clone was recorded a few times. This chain uses TRBV6-5 with TRBJ1-2, with 10 bases identical to TRBD1. V gave up 0 bases and J gave up 6 bases; unmatched junction bases: 4. The CDR3 consists of 15 residues. Germline V lookup: CDR1 MNHEY, CDR2 SVGAGI. In DNA, the CDR3 is TGTGCCAGCAGTTACTCTGGGACAGGGGTGGATGGCTACACCTTC. It translates to CASSYSGTGVDGYTF.

This clone was counted a few times. The rearrangement uses TRBV9 and TRBJ1-2; D is unclear. With 4 bases removed from V and 3 bases from J, the gap between germline ends came to 7 bases. Per germline, CDR1 SGDLS and CDR2 YYNGEE. This CDR3 has 12 amino acids. DNA of the CDR3: TGTGCCAGCAGCCTAGCGGACTATGGCTACACCTTC. This gives the protein CASSLADYGYTF.

The rearrangement links TRBV2 to TRBJ1-5; possibly TRBD1 for D (6 bases). Germline lookup yields CDR1 SNHLY and CDR2 FYNNEI. V gave up 3 bases and J gave up 7 bases, with 7 bases separating them. This CDR3 has 12 residues. The CDR3 coding sequence is TGTGCCAGCAGTGAGCAGGGGCAGCCCCAGCATTTT. Encoded protein: CASSEQGQPQHF.

This clone came up a few times. The chain employs TRBV19 and TRBJ2-7; tentatively, D is TRBD2 (5 bases). The CDR3 is 16 residues long. In germline, CDR1 is LNHDA, CDR2 SQIVND (reference sequence). V was clipped by 1 base and J by 9 bases, with 22 bases between them. CDR3 DNA: TGTGCCAGTAGTATAGCATTGGACCCAAGTTTGGGGAGGCAGTACTTC. Translating gives CASSIALDPSLGRQYF.

There are a few counts of this clone. The V gene is TRBV18, the J gene TRBJ1-2, with a weak D call TRBD1 (5 bases). V was pared by 6 bases and J by 8 bases, with 16 bases between. Germline V CDR1 and CDR2: KGHSH, LQKENI. The CDR3 extends over 13 amino acids. For the CDR3, the DNA is TGTGCCAGCTCTCGTCGCAGGGTGGTCGGCTACACCTTC. Translating it yields CASSRRRVVGYTF.

This clone has a handful of counts. Additional DNA sequences in this sample encode the identical CDR3. The CDR3 coding sequence is TGTGCCAGCAGCTTGACAGGTGACGAGCAGTACTTC. Its protein is CASSLTGDEQYF. The chain employs TRBV7-9 and TRBJ2-7; TRBD1 is a possible D gene (6 bases). This CDR3 contains 12 residues. V lost 3 bases, J lost 5 bases, and 8 bases lay in between. The germline V gene encodes CDR1 SEHNR and CDR2 FQNEAQ (reference sequence).

The CDR3 loop reads CASSVGSPLHF. The CDR3 coding sequence is TGTGCCAGCAGCGTCGGGTCACCCCTCCACTTT. This chain links TRBV6-1 with TRBJ1-6; D is uncertain. This CDR3 spans 11 amino acids. The germline V and J ends were trimmed by 6 bases and 10 bases, with 7 bases remaining between them. Germline V lookup: CDR1 MNHNS, CDR2 SASEGT.

This clone was observed a handful of times. The chain uses TRBV30 and TRBJ1-6; D is possibly TRBD1 (6 bases). V was cut by 0 bases and J by 7 bases, with 13 bases left in between. The CDR3 runs to 15 residues. Germline loops: CDR1 GTSNPN, CDR2 SVGIG (reference sequence). DNA of the CDR3: TGTGCCTGGAGTGTACGGAGCGGGGGCAATTCACCCCTCCACTTT. It specifies CAWSVRSGGNSPLHF.

This clone has only a few counts. V gene TRBV10-3 combines with J gene TRBJ1-5; the D is unclear. This CDR3 is 13 amino acids long. V was pared by 5 bases and J by 5 bases, with 10 bases between. Germline values: CDR1 ENHRY, CDR2 SYGVKD. The CDR3 spells CAISRQKDQPQHF. Written as DNA, the CDR3 is TGTGCCATCAGTAGGCAGAAAGATCAGCCCCAGCATTTT.

This chain uses TRBV18 with TRBJ2-4, with 8 bases lining up with TRBD2. Germline trimming cut 6 bases from V and 9 bases from J; bases unmatched to any gene: 7. The CDR3 loop spans 13 amino acids. Germline V gene sequence: CDR1 KGHSH, CDR2 LQKENI. The CDR3 nucleotides read TGTGCCAGCTCGCCCGGGAGGGAGCGCATTCAGTACTTC. Its translation: CASSPGRERIQYF.

This clone has a single count. The chain has TRBV27 and TRBJ2-5; unclear D gene. The CDR3 is made up of 13 amino acids. Trimming took 6 bases from V and 3 from J, leaving 11 bases between them. CDR1 and CDR2 from the germline V gene are MNHEY and SMNVEV (reference sequence). The CDR3 region is CASRAPNEETQYF. CDR3 in DNA: TGTGCCAGCAGGGCCCCAAACGAAGAGACCCAGTACTTC.

This sequence joins TRBV5-1 and TRBJ2-3; TRBD2 matches 10 bases. V lost 4 bases to trimming and J lost 2 bases; unmatched junction nucleotides: 7. The CDR3 extends over 16 amino acids. CDR1 is SGHRS, CDR2 YFSETQ, per germline. For the CDR3, the DNA is TGCGCCAGCAGCCCGTCCAGCGGGGGGGCCACAGATACGCAGTATTTT. Encoded protein: CASSPSSGGATDTQYF.

This clone has only a few counts. The rearrangement uses TRBV7-8 and TRBJ2-7; unclear D gene. The CDR3 has 15 amino acids. V lost 5 bases and J 5 bases, leaving 19 bases between the germline ends. Germline CDR1 reads SGHVS; CDR2 reads FQNEAQ. This chain's CDR3 is CASSRGAWYVDEQYF. Here the CDR3 DNA reads TGTGCCAGCAGCCGCGGAGCTTGGTACGTGGACGAGCAGTACTTC.

This clone was detected only a few times. The rearrangement links TRBV5-1 to TRBJ2-2; D may match TRBD1 or TRBD2 (5 bases each). Germline lookup yields CDR1 SGHRS and CDR2 YFSETQ. Trimming stripped 4 bases from V and 5 bases from J, with 12 bases between. The CDR3 has 14 amino acids. CDR3 nucleotides: TGCGCCAGCAGCCTGGGGACGGGAACCGGGGAGCTGTTTTTT. Translation: CASSLGTGTGELFF.

This clone has only a few counts. The V and J genes are TRBV5-4 and TRBJ2-1; possible D gene TRBD2, 5 bases. The V end lost 0 bases, the J end lost 0 bases, and 7 bases lay between the germline ends. Germline CDR1 reads SGHNT; CDR2 reads YYREEE (reference sequence). The CDR3 length is 15 residues. CDR3 DNA sequence: TGTGCCAGCAGCTTGGGGGAGAGCTCCTACAATGAGCAGTTCTTC. Amino acids: CASSLGESSYNEQFF.

This clone was seen a handful of times. The V gene is TRBV7-2, the J gene TRBJ2-7; maybe TRBD2 (6 bases). CDR1 is SGHTA and CDR2 is FQGNSA in the germline V gene. The CDR3 is made up of 13 amino acids. V lost 1 base to trimming and J lost 3 bases, with 7 bases between them. The CDR3, as DNA: TGTGCCAGCAGCTTAGTAGCGGACTACGAGCAGTACTTC. It codes for CASSLVADYEQYF.

V gene TRBV6-4 combines with J gene TRBJ2-3; tentatively, D is TRBD1 (6 bases). This CDR3 has 14 residues. Germline-derived CDR1 and CDR2 are MRHNA and SNTAGT. Trimming removed 5 bases at V and 0 bases at J, with 9 bases between. The CDR3 coding sequence is TGTGCCAGCAGTTGGACAGATAGCACAGATACGCAGTATTTT. Encoded protein: CASSWTDSTDTQYF.

This clone was seen a handful of times. The CDR3 DNA follows: TGTGCCAGGGACAGTGAGGCTTTCTTT. It specifies CARDSEAFF. This chain links TRBV2 with TRBJ1-1; D perhaps matches TRBD1 (6 bases). This CDR3 is built from 9 residues. From germline, CDR1 is SNHLY and CDR2 FYNNEI. Trimming stripped 9 bases from V and 11 bases from J, with 10 bases between. The entire variable domain, with the rest obtained from reference TRBV2 and TRBJ1-1, is as follows: EPEVTQTPSHQVTQMGQEVILRCVPISNHLYFYWYRQILGQKVEFLVSFYNNEISEKSEIFDDQFSVERPDGSNFTLKIRSTKLEDSAMYFCARDSEAFFGQGTRLTVV.

This clone occurred a few times. Other DNA sequences in this sample translate to the same CDR3. The chain recombines TRBV7-9 with TRBJ1-5, with D possibly TRBD1 on 5 matching bases. V was pared by 4 bases and J by 3 bases, with 7 bases between. The germline CDR1 and CDR2 sequences are SEHNR and FQNEAQ (reference sequence). The CDR3 runs 13 residues. The CDR3 here is CASSSGLNQPQHF. The CDR3 nucleotides are TGTGCCAGCAGCTCGGGACTCAATCAGCCCCAGCATTTT.

Notes on this clone: Other DNA sequences in this sample translate to the same CDR3. The rearrangement uses TRBV30 and TRBJ1-2; unclear D gene. Germline V CDR1 and CDR2: GTSNPN, SVGIG (reference sequence). The CDR3 has 12 amino acids. Trimming took 1 base from V and 1 from J, leaving 4 bases between them. CDR3 nucleotides: TGTGCCTGGAGTGGGGTTAACTATGGCTACACCTTC. Translating gives CAWSGVNYGYTF.